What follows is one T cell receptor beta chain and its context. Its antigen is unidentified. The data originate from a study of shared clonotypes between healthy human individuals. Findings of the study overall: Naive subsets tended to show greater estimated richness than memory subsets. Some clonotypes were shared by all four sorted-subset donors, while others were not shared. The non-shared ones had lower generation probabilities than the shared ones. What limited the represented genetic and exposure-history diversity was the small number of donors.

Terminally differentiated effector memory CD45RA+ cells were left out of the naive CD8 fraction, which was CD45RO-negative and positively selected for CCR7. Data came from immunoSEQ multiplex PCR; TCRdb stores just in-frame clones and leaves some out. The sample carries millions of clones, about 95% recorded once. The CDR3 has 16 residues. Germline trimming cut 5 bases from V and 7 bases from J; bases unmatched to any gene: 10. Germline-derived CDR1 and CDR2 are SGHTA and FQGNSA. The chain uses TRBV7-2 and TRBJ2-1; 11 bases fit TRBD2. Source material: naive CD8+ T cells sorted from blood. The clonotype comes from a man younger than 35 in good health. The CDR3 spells CASSTWTSGRFNEQFF. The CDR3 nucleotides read TGTGCCAGCAGCACATGGACTAGCGGGCGTTTTAATGAGCAGTTCTTC.